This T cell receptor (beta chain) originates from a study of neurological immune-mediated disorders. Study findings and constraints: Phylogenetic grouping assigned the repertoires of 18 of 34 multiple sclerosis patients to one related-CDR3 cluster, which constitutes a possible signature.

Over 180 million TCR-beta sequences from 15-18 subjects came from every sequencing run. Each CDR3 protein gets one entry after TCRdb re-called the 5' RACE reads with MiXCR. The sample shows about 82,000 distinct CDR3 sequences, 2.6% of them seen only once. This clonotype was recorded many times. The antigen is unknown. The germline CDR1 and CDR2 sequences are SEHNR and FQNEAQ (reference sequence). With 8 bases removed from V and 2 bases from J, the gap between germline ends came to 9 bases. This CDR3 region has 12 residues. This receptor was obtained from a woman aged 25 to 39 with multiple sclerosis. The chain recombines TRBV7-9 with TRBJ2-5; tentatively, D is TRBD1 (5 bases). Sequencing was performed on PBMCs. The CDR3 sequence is CASCDSQETQYF. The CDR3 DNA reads TGTGCCAGCTGTGACAGTCAAGAGACCCAGTACTTC. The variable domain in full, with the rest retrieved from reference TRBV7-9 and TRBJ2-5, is DTGVSQNPRHKITKRGQNVTFRCDPISEHNRLYWYRQTLGQGPEFLTYFQNEAQLEKSRLLSDRFSAERPKGSFSTLEIQRTEQGDSAMYLCASCDSQETQYFGPGTRLLVL.